The source of this T cell receptor beta chain is a study of blood T cell repertoires in COVID-19. For the study at large: The United States, Italy and Spain were the sources of the acute and convalescent COVID-19 samples. The cDNA or gDNA used as material had been derived from T cells, B-cell-depleted T cells, or PBMCs.

Source study methods: Amplification of reference gene primers was used by the study to estimate nucleated cell counts. The method was immunoSEQ multiplex PCR; TCRdb's version includes in-frame clones alone and lacks a portion of them. The V and J calls and clone size come from that table; D and trimming were worked out from the DNA. The repertoire holds 85,000 to 95,000 clones, with approximately 75% as singletons. V was trimmed by 6 bases and J by 6 bases, leaving 12 bases between them. The CDR3 is 14 residues long. Germline V gene sequence: CDR1 SNHLY, CDR2 FYNNEI. This chain links TRBV2 with TRBJ1-6, with D hard to call. The receptor comes from a woman of 80 years or more with acute or convalescent COVID-19. Sequenced material: peripheral blood. In DNA, the CDR3 is TGTGCCAGCAGGAGAGACACAAGTAATTCACCCCTCCACTTT. Translated, it gives CASRRDTSNSPLHF.